Each of the 23 T cell receptor beta chains below was sequenced from the same sample in a study of cytomegalovirus exposure and HLA in healthy donors. Researchers ran the PCR with 60 Vbeta and 13 Jbeta primers. Produced via immunoSEQ multiplex PCR; TCRdb's table is partial and in-frame only. The table shows 100,000 or so clones, with 65% to 90% occurring only once. Sample: PBMCs. The source is a man in his thirties or forties in good health and CMV-seropositive.

The rearrangement links TRBV19 to TRBJ2-1, with a possible D match to TRBD2 (6 bases). The CDR3 contains 14 residues. Trimming pared 3 bases from V and 8 bases from J, leaving 14 bases between. The germline V gene encodes CDR1 LNHDA and CDR2 SQIVND (reference sequence). The CDR3 loop is CASSMGTPSDEQFF. The CDR3 DNA is TGTGCCAGTAGTATGGGGACTCCTTCGGATGAGCAGTTCTTC.

The chain is built from TRBV29-1 and TRBJ1-2; TRBD1 matches at 8 bases. In germline, CDR1 is SQVTM, CDR2 ANQGSEA. V trimming: 4 bases; J trimming: 2 bases; junction bases outside the gene matches: 15. The CDR3 is 17 amino acids. Here the CDR3 reads CSVGRQGTERRNYGYTF. CDR3 bases: TGCAGCGTTGGTCGACAGGGGACCGAAAGAAGAAACTATGGCTACACCTTC.

The chain is built from TRBV6-5 and TRBJ1-5; no definite D call. The V gene's germline CDR1 is MNHEY and CDR2 SVGAGI. This CDR3 has 13 residues. With 6 bases removed from V and 4 bases from J, the gap between germline ends came to 10 bases. CDR3 in amino acids: CASRARGNQPQHF. In DNA form, the CDR3 reads TGTGCCAGCAGGGCGAGAGGGAATCAGCCCCAGCATTTT.

The chain uses TRBV29-1 and TRBJ2-7; possible D gene TRBD1, 6 bases. The CDR3 loop spans 11 amino acids. Trimming took off 4 bases at V and 6 bases at J, with 10 bases between the two ends. Germline V gene sequence: CDR1 SQVTM, CDR2 ANQGSEA. CDR3 loop: CSVGQVTEQYF. CDR3 coding DNA: TGCAGCGTTGGACAGGTAACCGAGCAGTACTTC.

The chain recombines TRBV5-1 with TRBJ2-2; TRBD2 agrees at 11 bases. The germline gives CDR1 SGHRS, CDR2 YFSETQ. This CDR3 is built from 16 residues. V gave up 2 bases and J gave up 1 base; unmatched junction bases: 1. The CDR3 loop reads CASSFTSGGNTGELFF. The CDR3 DNA is TGCGCCAGCAGCTTTACTAGCGGGGGGAACACCGGGGAGCTGTTTTTT.

This chain connects TRBV5-6 to TRBJ1-5; maybe TRBD1 (5 bases). Trimming pared 4 bases from V and 6 bases from J, leaving 14 bases between. The CDR3 loop spans 14 amino acids. CDR1 SGHDT and CDR2 YYEEEE come from the germline V gene. The CDR3: CASSVAGIGQPQHF. Written as DNA, the CDR3 is TGTGCCAGCAGCGTAGCAGGGATCGGTCAGCCCCAGCATTTT.

This clone was seen more than once but under ten times. The chain has TRBV5-6 and TRBJ2-7; a possible D gene is TRBD1 (7 bases). Germline V gives CDR1 SGHDT, CDR2 YYEEEE. V lost 4 bases to trimming and J lost 4 bases, with 24 bases between them. The CDR3 covers 17 residues. Written as DNA, the CDR3 is TGTGCCAGCAGCCGACAGGGAATCTCCTCGGAGGGGTACGAGCAGTACTTC. It translates to CASSRQGISSEGYEQYF.

CDR3 nucleotides: TGTGCCAGCAGCTTAGAGTGGGACTTGCAAGAGACCCAGTACTTC. It yields the protein CASSLEWDLQETQYF. The V call is TRBV7-9, the J call TRBJ2-5; the D gene is possibly TRBD2 (6 bases). V dropped 1 base and J dropped 2 bases, with 11 bases sitting between them. Germline lookup yields CDR1 SEHNR and CDR2 FQNEAQ (reference sequence). This CDR3 region has 15 residues.

This clone showed up many times. The V and J genes are TRBV7-9 and TRBJ2-7; possibly TRBD2 for D (6 bases). V lost 6 bases and J 5 bases, leaving 14 bases between the germline ends. CDR3 length: 13 amino acids. Germline-derived CDR1 and CDR2 are SEHNR and FQNEAQ (reference sequence). The CDR3 sequence is CASSPSGRDEQYF. CDR3 DNA sequence: TGTGCCAGCAGTCCCAGCGGGCGCGACGAGCAGTACTTC.

This clone was seen only a few times. The rearrangement links TRBV4-1 to TRBJ1-1; D is possibly TRBD1 (6 bases). V lost 2 bases and J lost 7, with 14 bases in between. This CDR3 is built from 14 residues. The germline CDR1 and CDR2 sequences are MGHRA and YSYEKL. The CDR3 spells CASSQPSGDREAFF. The DNA for the CDR3 is TGCGCCAGCAGCCAACCGTCAGGGGACCGTGAAGCTTTCTTT.

This chain links TRBV10-2 with TRBJ1-1, with 8 bases fitting TRBD1. The germline gives CDR1 WSHSY, CDR2 SAAADI. J was trimmed by 3 bases and V by 10 bases; bases with no gene match: 7. CDR3 length: 13 amino acids. The CDR3 DNA is TGCGCCACCCGGTTGACAGGGGACACTGAAGCTTTCTTT. It codes for CATRLTGDTEAFF.

The chain links TRBV10-2 to TRBJ2-7; D is possibly TRBD1 (5 bases). CDR1 and CDR2 (germline): WSHSY, SAAADI. The CDR3 consists of 12 residues. Trimming removed 6 bases from V and 1 base from J, with 7 bases in between. In DNA form, the CDR3 reads TGCGCCAGCAGAGGGGCGTCCTACGAGCAGTACTTC. This gives the protein CASRGASYEQYF.

The chain recombines TRBV10-3 with TRBJ2-7; D gene unclear. The V gene's germline CDR1 is ENHRY and CDR2 SYGVKD. The CDR3 is 14 amino acids. V lost 3 bases to trimming and J lost 2 bases, with 11 bases between them. CDR3 amino acids: CAISDASATYEQYF. CDR3 sequence (DNA): TGTGCCATCAGTGACGCCAGCGCGACCTACGAGCAGTACTTC.

This clone has just one count. This chain connects TRBV6-5 to TRBJ1-2; 8 nucleotides agree with TRBD1. This CDR3 is 14 amino acids long. The V and J ends lost 1 base and 2 bases, in that order; junction bases with no gene match: 0. In germline, CDR1 is MNHEY, CDR2 SVGAGI. The CDR3, as DNA: TGTGCCAGCAGTTACTGGACAGGGAACTATGGCTACACCTTC. This sequence encodes CASSYWTGNYGYTF.

The chain employs TRBV4-1 and TRBJ2-7, with 9 bases lining up with TRBD1. Unmatched junction bases numbered 22, after V lost 2 bases and J lost 5 bases. CDR3 length: 20 amino acids. Germline CDR1 is MGHRA and CDR2 is YSYEKL. The CDR3 bases are TGCGCCAGCAGCCAAACGCACTTGTCACGTCCGGGACAGGGAGAGCACGAGCAGTACTTC. Its protein product is CASSQTHLSRPGQGEHEQYF.

The rearrangement links TRBV9 to TRBJ2-1; TRBD2 matches at 10 bases. J was trimmed by 8 bases and V by 0 bases; bases with no gene match: 8. The CDR3 extends over 16 amino acids. The germline V gene encodes CDR1 SGDLS and CDR2 YYNGEE. Here the CDR3 reads CASSVGSSGRAYEQFF. The CDR3 region has the DNA TGTGCCAGCAGCGTAGGGTCCAGCGGGAGGGCCTATGAGCAGTTCTTC.

This chain connects TRBV5-4 to TRBJ1-5; maybe TRBD1 (5 bases). Germline-derived CDR1 and CDR2 are SGHNT and YYREEE (reference sequence). V was shortened by 5 bases and J by 9 bases, with 21 bases between the two germline ends. This CDR3 comprises 15 residues. CDR3 protein: CASSYGGVSGVPQHF. The CDR3 DNA sequence: TGTGCCAGCAGTTATGGAGGGGTATCGGGTGTGCCCCAGCATTTT. The entire variable domain, with the rest obtained from reference TRBV5-4 and TRBJ1-5, is as follows: ETGVTQSPTHLIKTRGQQVTLRCSSQSGHNTVSWYQQALGQGPQFIFQYYREEENGRGNFPPRFSGLQFPNYSSELNVNALELDDSALYLCASSYGGVSGVPQHFGDGTRLSIL.

The CDR3 coding sequence is TGTGCCACCGGGCGCGGGGAGACCCAGTACTTC. Translated, it gives CATGRGETQYF. This chain connects TRBV28 to TRBJ2-5; weak D call: TRBD2 (5 bases). The length of the CDR3 is 11 residues. The V gene's germline CDR1 is MDHEN and CDR2 SYDVKM. The V end lost 10 bases, the J end lost 5 bases, and 11 bases lay between the germline ends. Filled out from reference TRBV28 and TRBJ2-5, the complete variable domain reads DVKVTQSSRYLVKRTGEKVFLECVQDMDHENMFWYRQDPGLGLRLIYFSYDVKMKEKGDIPEGYSVSREKKERFSLILESASTNQTSMYLCATGRGETQYFGPGTRLLVL.

The genes are TRBV28 and TRBJ2-7; TRBD1 agrees at 10 bases. Unmatched junction bases numbered 7, after V lost 7 bases and J lost 1 base. This CDR3 has 15 amino acids. Germline CDR1 reads MDHEN; CDR2 reads SYDVKM. The CDR3 region is CASIKSGQGSYEQYF. The CDR3 coding sequence is TGTGCCAGCATTAAATCGGGACAGGGGTCCTACGAGCAGTACTTC.

This chain joins TRBV7-2 and TRBJ2-1; the D gene is possibly TRBD1 (5 bases). Trimming cost V 6 bases and J 5 bases, with 17 bases left between them. CDR1 and CDR2 from the germline V gene are SGHTA and FQGNSA. This CDR3 spans 15 amino acids. The CDR3 here is CASRRQIRQDNEQFF. The CDR3 DNA follows: TGTGCCAGCAGGAGACAGATAAGGCAGGACAATGAGCAGTTCTTC.

This rearrangement joins TRBV4-2 to TRBJ2-2; 7 bases agree with TRBD2. J gave up 4 bases and V 0 bases, and 5 bases lay outside the gene matches. This CDR3 comprises 16 residues. Germline assignment: CDR1 LGHNA and CDR2 YNFKEQ. In DNA form, the CDR3 reads TGTGCCAGCAGCCAAGATTTAGCGGGTGTCACCGGGGAGCTGTTTTTT. It translates to CASSQDLAGVTGELFF.

This chain links TRBV5-1 with TRBJ2-1, with 7 bases matching TRBD2. There are 14 residues in the CDR3. The germline CDR1 and CDR2 sequences are SGHRS and YFSETQ. J lost 13 bases, V lost 1 base, and 11 bases had no gene match. The CDR3 spells CASSLIMGGTFQFF. CDR3 nucleotides: TGCGCCAGCAGCTTGATTATGGGGGGGACTTTCCAGTTCTTC.

J is TRBJ2-1 and V is TRBV7-2; a weak D match, TRBD2 (5 bases). The ends were cut back, 5 bases at V and 7 bases at J, with 15 bases in the middle. The V gene's germline CDR1 is SGHTA and CDR2 FQGNSA. CDR3 size: 14 residues. The CDR3 here is CASSPVRVSNEQFF. CDR3 coding DNA: TGTGCCAGCAGCCCGGTGAGGGTCTCGAATGAGCAGTTCTTC.